The 19 T cell receptor beta chains below all came from one sample that was sequenced in a study of T-cell memory formation after mild COVID-19. TCRdb analysed the 5' RACE reads with MiXCR anew, one entry per CDR3 protein. The sample gives around 320,000 distinct CDR3 sequences, roughly 21% of which show up once; more than 20% is in the top ten. The sample comprised PBMCs or a T cell subset sorted from them (not recorded which). The receptors come from a man aged 18 to 29 who had mild COVID-19 (a few samples of this study predate the infection). Cell type and time point are not known.

This clonotype occurred many times. This chain joins TRBV9 and TRBJ1-2, with D unresolved. The CDR3 extends over 15 amino acids. Trimming took off 4 bases at V and 8 bases at J, with 21 bases between the two ends. Germline-derived CDR1 and CDR2 are SGDLS and YYNGEE. CDR3 residues: CASSPGPVGEEGYTF. CDR3 DNA: TGTGCCAGCAGCCCGGGCCCTGTTGGGGAGGAAGGCTACACCTTC.

This rearrangement joins TRBV12-5 to TRBJ2-2, with D possibly being TRBD1 (6 bases). Germline CDR1 reads LGHNT; CDR2 reads FRNRAP. The CDR3 has 14 amino acids. Trimming took off 5 bases at V and 7 bases at J, with 14 bases between the two ends. The CDR3 DNA sequence: TGTGCTAGTGGTGCCGGGACAACCCGCGGGGAGCTGTTTTTT. It translates to CASGAGTTRGELFF.

In its sample, this clonotype was seen a few times. V gene TRBV10-3 combines with J gene TRBJ1-5, with unresolved D. The CDR3 is 15 amino acids. From germline, CDR1 is ENHRY and CDR2 SYGVKD. V lost 0 bases and J lost 9, with 15 bases in between. CDR3 sequence: CAISESSGENRPQHF. The CDR3 region has the DNA TGTGCCATCAGTGAGTCGAGTGGGGAGAATAGGCCCCAGCATTTT.

V usage is TRBV6-6 and J usage is TRBJ2-5, with 8 bases fitting TRBD2. There are 16 residues in the CDR3. Germline CDR1 and CDR2: MNHNY and SVGAGI (reference sequence). V dropped 5 bases and J dropped 5; count of bases not matched to a gene: 13. CDR3 residues: CASSPGLLAGGETQYF. The CDR3 DNA reads as TGTGCCAGCAGTCCGGGACTATTGGCGGGGGGTGAGACCCAGTACTTC.

The CDR3 region is CASSSGTHNSPLHF. The CDR3 region has the DNA TGCGCCAGCAGTTCCGGGACACATAATTCACCCCTCCACTTT. The chain carries TRBV5-1 and TRBJ1-6, with TRBD1 as a possible D gene (6 bases). Germline V gene sequence: CDR1 SGHRS, CDR2 YFSETQ. V was pared by 5 bases and J by 5 bases, with 11 bases between. The CDR3 runs 14 residues.

The chain is built from TRBV7-2 and TRBJ1-3; D perhaps matches TRBD1 (5 bases). The CDR3 is 15 residues long. Germline lookup yields CDR1 SGHTA and CDR2 FQGNSA. Trimming removed 2 bases from V and 8 bases from J, with 16 bases in between. CDR3 loop: CASSLTAAGGDTIYF. The CDR3 nucleotides read TGTGCCAGCAGCTTAACCGCCGCGGGGGGAGACACCATATATTTT.

A few counts support this clonotype. The rearrangement uses TRBV4-1 and TRBJ2-2; D assignment may be TRBD1 or TRBD2 (5 bases each). Per germline, CDR1 MGHRA and CDR2 YSYEKL. The V end lost 6 bases, the J end lost 5 bases, and 7 bases lay between the germline ends. The CDR3 contains 12 residues. CDR3 in DNA: TGCGCCAGCAGTTGGGGGACCGGGGAGCTGTTTTTT. Its protein is CASSWGTGELFF.

V is TRBV6-4 and J is TRBJ1-6; the D gene is possibly TRBD1 (5 bases). The germline V and J ends were trimmed by 6 bases and 9 bases, with 18 bases remaining between them. Germline values: CDR1 MRHNA, CDR2 SNTAGT. CDR3 length equals 15 residues. The CDR3 DNA follows: TGTGCCAGCAGCCAAGACAGTAGACCTACTTCACCCCTCCACTTT. Its translation: CASSQDSRPTSPLHF.

This clonotype occurred many times. V is TRBV27 and J is TRBJ2-5, with a tentative D call TRBD1 (7 bases). The germline V and J ends were trimmed by 4 bases and 9 bases, with 24 bases remaining between them. Germline V gives CDR1 MNHEY, CDR2 SMNVEV (reference sequence). CDR3 size: 16 residues. CDR3: CASSSAGQPLRGAQYF. Written as DNA, the CDR3 is TGTGCCAGCAGTTCTGCGGGACAGCCTTTGAGGGGGGCCCAGTACTTC.

This clonotype showed up just a few times. V usage is TRBV29-1 and J usage is TRBJ2-5; the D gene is possibly TRBD1 (5 bases). V lost 4 bases, J lost 5 bases, and 20 bases lay in between. Germline values: CDR1 SQVTM, CDR2 ANQGSEA. The CDR3 length is 15 residues. CDR3 coding DNA: TGCAGCGTTGCTTCACACCTCAGACCAGGGGAGACCCAGTACTTC. Encoded protein: CSVASHLRPGETQYF.

V is TRBV5-1 and J is TRBJ2-7, with TRBD1 matching 8 bases. Per the germline V gene, CDR1 is SGHRS and CDR2 is YFSETQ. V dropped 5 bases and J dropped 1; count of bases not matched to a gene: 8. The CDR3 totals 15 residues. Here the CDR3 DNA reads TGCGCCAGCAGTAGCTCGACAGGGGTTTCCTACGAGCAGTACTTC. It yields the protein CASSSSTGVSYEQYF.

The chain couples TRBV4-1 to TRBJ1-2; 7 bases agree with TRBD1. The CDR3 covers 16 residues. Germline-derived CDR1 and CDR2 are MGHRA and YSYEKL. The junction had 12 bases not matched to a gene; V was cut back by 4 bases and J by 4 bases. CDR3: CASSLDFTGTAYGYTF. The CDR3 region has the DNA TGCGCCAGCAGCCTGGACTTTACCGGGACAGCCTATGGCTACACCTTC.

The rearrangement uses TRBV24-1 and TRBJ2-3; TRBD1 aligns across 8 bases. Germline V gene sequence: CDR1 KGHDR, CDR2 SFDVKD. The V and J ends lost 3 bases and 8 bases, in that order; junction bases with no gene match: 9. The CDR3 is 15 residues long. The DNA of the CDR3 is TGTGCCACCAGTGATCCAGGACAGGGTTGGGGTACGCAGTATTTT. Amino acids: CATSDPGQGWGTQYF.

J is TRBJ2-5 and V is TRBV2, with a possible D match to TRBD2 (7 bases). V dropped 8 bases and J dropped 4 bases, with 14 bases sitting between them. The CDR3 is made up of 13 amino acids. The germline V gene has CDR1 SNHLY and CDR2 FYNNEI. CDR3 protein: CASGRGARETQYF. CDR3 sequence (DNA): TGTGCCAGCGGGAGGGGGGCGCGAGAGACCCAGTACTTC.

The V gene is TRBV13, the J gene TRBJ1-4, with 7 positions matching TRBD1. Per the germline V gene, CDR1 is PRHDT and CDR2 is FYEKMQ (reference sequence). The V and J ends lost 5 bases and 6 bases, in that order; junction bases with no gene match: 9. CDR3 size: 15 residues. CDR3 sequence reads: CASSPTGTADEKLFF. The CDR3 nucleotides are TGTGCCAGCAGCCCGACCGGGACAGCTGATGAAAAACTGTTTTTT.

The sample holds a few counts of this clonotype. The chain carries TRBV21-1 and TRBJ2-2; the table's D call TRBD1 went unverified against the DNA. TRBV21-1 is classified as a pseudogene. The CDR3 has 19 amino acids. The CDR3 protein is CASSKGATDPPLNTGELFF. In nucleotides, the CDR3 is TGTGCCAGCAGCAAAGGGGCTACGGACCCCCCGTTGAACACCGGGGAGCTGTTTTTT.

This chain links TRBV7-2 with TRBJ2-7; 10 positions match TRBD1. The junction had 6 bases not matched to a gene; V was cut back by 4 bases and J by 6 bases. The CDR3 is 14 residues long. The germline V gene encodes CDR1 SGHTA and CDR2 FQGNSA. This CDR3 reads CASSYMGQGSEQYV. The CDR3 DNA is TGTGCCAGCAGCTACATGGGACAGGGGAGCGAGCAGTACGTC.

The gene calls are TRBV9 and TRBJ2-5; 8 nucleotides agree with TRBD2. Germline CDR1 is SGDLS and CDR2 is YYNGEE. This CDR3 spans 16 amino acids. V was pared by 3 bases and J by 4 bases, with 11 bases of the junction left unmatched. Written as DNA, the CDR3 is TGTGCCAGCAGCGGGGGCAGCGGGGGTTGGCGAGAGACCCAGTACTTC. Encoded protein: CASSGGSGGWRETQYF.

This clonotype has a count of ten or more. The rearrangement uses TRBV9 and TRBJ1-1, with D tentatively TRBD1 (5 bases). The CDR3 is 14 residues long. Deletions cut 0 bases from V and 6 bases from J, with 12 bases between. Germline CDR1 and CDR2: SGDLS and YYNGEE. In DNA form, the CDR3 reads TGTGCCAGCAGCGTAGGAGGGGATAGCGCTGAAGCTTTCTTT. It is translated as CASSVGGDSAEAFF.